This T cell receptor beta chain was sequenced in a study of response to subunit inactivated influenza vaccine. Study results and caveats: Authors suggested that a seasonal influenza vaccination recruits few new T cells each time.

One entry per CDR3 protein results from TCRdb running MiXCR on the RT-PCR reads. The table records around 500,000 distinct CDR3 sequences, roughly 11% of them present only once. Between the trimmed V and J ends, which lost 6 bases and 1 base, there was a span of 15 bases. The CDR3 length is 15 residues. Details on this clonotype: Its specificity is not known.

The TCR sequence derives from a man aged 45-65 years who received an inactivated influenza vaccine. V usage is TRBV12-3 or TRBV12-4 and J usage is TRBJ2-5; D is unclear. The input for sequencing was PBMCs from blood, taken around seven weeks after vaccination. Here the CDR3 DNA reads TGTGCCAGCAGCCCGTACGTAGGGCCCCAAGAGACCCAGTACTTC. Amino acid sequence: CASSPYVGPQETQYF.